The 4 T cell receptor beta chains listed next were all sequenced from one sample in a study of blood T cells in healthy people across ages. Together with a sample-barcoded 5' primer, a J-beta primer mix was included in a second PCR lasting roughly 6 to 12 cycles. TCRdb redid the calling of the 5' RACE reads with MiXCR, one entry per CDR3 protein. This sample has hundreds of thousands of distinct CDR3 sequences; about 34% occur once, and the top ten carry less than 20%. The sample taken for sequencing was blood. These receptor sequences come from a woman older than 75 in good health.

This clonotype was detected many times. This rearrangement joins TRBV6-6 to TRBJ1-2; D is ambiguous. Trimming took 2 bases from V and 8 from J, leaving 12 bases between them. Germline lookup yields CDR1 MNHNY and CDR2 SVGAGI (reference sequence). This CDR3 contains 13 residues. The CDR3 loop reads CASSYGRSYGYTF. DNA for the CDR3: TGTGCCAGCAGTTACGGGCGCAGTTACGGCTACACCTTC.

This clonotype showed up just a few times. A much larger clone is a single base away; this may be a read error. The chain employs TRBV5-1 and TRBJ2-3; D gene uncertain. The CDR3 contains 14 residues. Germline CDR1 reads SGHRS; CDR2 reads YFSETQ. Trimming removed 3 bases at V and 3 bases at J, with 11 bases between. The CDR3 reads CASSSTDGTDTQYF. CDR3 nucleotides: TGCGCCAGCAGCTCAACGGACGGGACAGATACGCAGTATTTT.

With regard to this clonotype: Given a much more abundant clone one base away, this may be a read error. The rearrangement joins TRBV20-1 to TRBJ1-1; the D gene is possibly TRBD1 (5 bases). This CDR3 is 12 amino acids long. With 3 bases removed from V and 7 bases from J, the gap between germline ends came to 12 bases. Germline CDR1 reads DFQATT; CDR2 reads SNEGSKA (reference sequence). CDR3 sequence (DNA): TGCAGTGCTAGCCGACAGCGGCTTGAAGCTTTCTTT. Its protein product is CSASRQRLEAFF.

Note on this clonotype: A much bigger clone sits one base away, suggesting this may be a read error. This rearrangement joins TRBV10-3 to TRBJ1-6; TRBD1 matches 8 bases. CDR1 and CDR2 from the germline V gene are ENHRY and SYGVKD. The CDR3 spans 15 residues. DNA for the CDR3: TGTGCCATCAGTGAGGACAGGGGTCCCAATTTACCCCTCCACTTT. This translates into CAISEDRGPNLPLHF.